This T cell receptor beta chain was documented in a study of blood T cell repertoires in COVID-19. V gave up 5 bases and J gave up 4 bases, with 20 bases separating them. This CDR3 is built from 16 residues. The germline CDR1 and CDR2 sequences are MNHEY and SMNVEV (reference sequence). The data were produced by immunoSEQ multiplex PCR, yet TCRdb's version contains in-frame clones alone and is incomplete. Among approximately 430,000 clones listed, about nine tenths were seen once. Sequencing was done on a sample of peripheral blood. This TCR derives from a young woman with active or convalescent COVID-19. The chain joins TRBV27 to TRBJ1-1; tentative D call: TRBD1 (6 bases). The CDR3 nucleotides read TGTGCCAGCAGTCTCACTCCAGGGGAGGGCGGCACTGAAGCTTTCTTT. Protein product: CASSLTPGEGGTEAFF.